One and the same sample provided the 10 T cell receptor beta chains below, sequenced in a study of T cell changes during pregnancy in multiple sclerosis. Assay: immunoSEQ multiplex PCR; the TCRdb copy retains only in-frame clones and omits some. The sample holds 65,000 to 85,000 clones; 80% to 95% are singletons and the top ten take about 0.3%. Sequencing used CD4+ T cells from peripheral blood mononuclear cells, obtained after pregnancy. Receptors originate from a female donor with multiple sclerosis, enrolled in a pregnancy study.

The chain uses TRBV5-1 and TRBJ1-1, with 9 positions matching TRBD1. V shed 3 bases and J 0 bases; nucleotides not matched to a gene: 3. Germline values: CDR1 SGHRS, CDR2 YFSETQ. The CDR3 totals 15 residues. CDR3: CASSWGTGMNTEAFF. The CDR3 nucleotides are TGCGCCAGCAGCTGGGGGACAGGGATGAACACTGAAGCTTTCTTT.

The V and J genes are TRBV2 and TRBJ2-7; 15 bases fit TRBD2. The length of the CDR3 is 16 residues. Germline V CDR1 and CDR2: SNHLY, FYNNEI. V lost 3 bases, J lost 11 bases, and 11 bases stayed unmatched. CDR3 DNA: TGTGCCAGCAGTGATGGACTAGCGGGGGGGCCCGAGGTAAAGTACTTC. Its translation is CASSDGLAGGPEVKYF.

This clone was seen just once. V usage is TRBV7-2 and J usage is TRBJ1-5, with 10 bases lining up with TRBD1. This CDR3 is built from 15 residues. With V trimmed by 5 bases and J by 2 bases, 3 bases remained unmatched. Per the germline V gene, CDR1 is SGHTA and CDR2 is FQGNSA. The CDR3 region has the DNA TGTGCCAGCAGCCCGACAGGGGGCGGCAATCAGCCCCAGCATTTT. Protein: CASSPTGGGNQPQHF.

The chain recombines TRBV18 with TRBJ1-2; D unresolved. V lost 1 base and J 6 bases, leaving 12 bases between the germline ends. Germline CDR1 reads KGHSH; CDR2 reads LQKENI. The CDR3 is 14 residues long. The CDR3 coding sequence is TGTGCCAGCTCACCACTTGGACTCCTCGATGGCTACACCTTC. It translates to CASSPLGLLDGYTF.

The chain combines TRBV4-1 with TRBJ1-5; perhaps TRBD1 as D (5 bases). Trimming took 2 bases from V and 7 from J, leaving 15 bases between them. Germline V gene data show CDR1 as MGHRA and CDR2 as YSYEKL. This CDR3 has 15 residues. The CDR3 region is CASSQNRDFGQPQHF. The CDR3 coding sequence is TGCGCCAGCAGCCAAAACCGGGACTTCGGGCAGCCCCAGCATTTT.

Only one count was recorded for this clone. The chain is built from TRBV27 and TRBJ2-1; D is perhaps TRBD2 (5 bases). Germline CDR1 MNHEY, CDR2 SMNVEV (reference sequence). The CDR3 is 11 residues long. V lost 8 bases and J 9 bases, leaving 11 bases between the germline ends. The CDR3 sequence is CASSGLGEQFF. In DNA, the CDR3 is TGTGCCAGCTCAGGACTCGGTGAGCAGTTCTTC.

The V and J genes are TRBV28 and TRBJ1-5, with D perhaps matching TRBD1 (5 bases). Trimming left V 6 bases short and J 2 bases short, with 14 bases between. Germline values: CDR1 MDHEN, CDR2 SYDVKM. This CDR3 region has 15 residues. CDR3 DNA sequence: TGTGCCAGCAGACCTCAGGGTTGGCGCAATCAGCCCCAGCATTTT. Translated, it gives CASRPQGWRNQPQHF.

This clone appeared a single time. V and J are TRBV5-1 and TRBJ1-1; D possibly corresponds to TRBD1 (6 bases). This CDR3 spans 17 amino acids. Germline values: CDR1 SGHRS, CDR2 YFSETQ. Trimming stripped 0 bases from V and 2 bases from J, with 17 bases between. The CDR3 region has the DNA TGCGCCAGCAGCTTGGGTACATGGGGACAAAGAAACACTGAAGCTTTCTTT. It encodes CASSLGTWGQRNTEAFF.

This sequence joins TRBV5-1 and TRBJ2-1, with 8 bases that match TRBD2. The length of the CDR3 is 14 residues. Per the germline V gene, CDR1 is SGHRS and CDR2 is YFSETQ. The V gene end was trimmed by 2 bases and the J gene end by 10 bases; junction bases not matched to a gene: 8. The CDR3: CASSFVGGAGEQFF. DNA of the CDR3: TGCGCCAGCAGCTTCGTCGGGGGGGCCGGAGAGCAGTTCTTC. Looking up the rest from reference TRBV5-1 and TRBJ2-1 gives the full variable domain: KAGVTQTPRYLIKTRGQQVTLSCSPISGHRSVSWYQQTPGQGLQFLFEYFSETQRNKGNFPGRFSGRQFSNSRSEMNVSTLELGDSALYLCASSFVGGAGEQFFGPGTRLTVL.

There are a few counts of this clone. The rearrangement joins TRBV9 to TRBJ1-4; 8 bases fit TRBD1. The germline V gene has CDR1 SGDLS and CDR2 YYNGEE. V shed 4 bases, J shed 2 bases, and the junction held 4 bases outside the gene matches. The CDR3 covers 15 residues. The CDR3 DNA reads TGTGCCAGCAGCACCAGGACAGGGACTAATGAAAAACTGTTTTTT. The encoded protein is CASSTRTGTNEKLFF.